Listed below are T cell receptor beta chains from one sample, sequenced in a study of T cell responses to AZD1222 COVID-19 vaccine. Sequencing was performed with immunoSEQ multiplex PCR; in TCRdb, only in-frame clones are kept and a portion is missing. This table has roughly 150,000 clones, 80% to 95% appearing once. Sequences were derived from peripheral blood, sampled on day 0 of AZD1222 vaccination. The receptors here all came from an adult in good health. CDR3s include the opening cysteine and the closing phenylalanine or tryptophan. The order of the fields is D gene, J gene, CDR3 length, V gene, clone size, CDR3 protein, CDR3 DNA. The D gene is left open where the match is weak. For some rows the clone size is stated as once, few or many, or as a class when expanded; others skip it.

. | TRBJ2-5 | 14 | TRBV5-6 | . | CASSTLDREETQYF | TGTGCCAGCAGCACCCTTGACAGAGAAGAGACCCAGTACTTC
TRBD1 | TRBJ1-2 | 12 | TRBV5-6 | . | CASSPGQEGYTF | TGTGCCAGCAGCCCGGGACAGGAGGGCTACACCTTC
. | TRBJ2-2 | 16 | TRBV19 | . | CASSPTWGWDTGELFF | TGTGCCAGTAGTCCCACGTGGGGTTGGGACACCGGGGAGCTGTTTTTT
. | TRBJ1-1 | 12 | TRBV10-3 | . | CAISGRNTEAFF | TGTGCCATCAGTGGCCGGAACACTGAAGCTTTCTTT
. | TRBJ1-1 | 15 | TRBV5-4 | . | CASSPKRGRNTEAFF | TGTGCCAGCAGCCCGAAAAGGGGAAGGAACACTGAAGCTTTCTTT
. | TRBJ2-3 | 16 | TRBV5-4 | . | CASSSWQNPSTDTQYF | TGTGCCAGCAGTTCATGGCAGAACCCGAGCACAGATACGCAGTATTTT
. | TRBJ1-6 | 17 | TRBV7-2 | . | CASSLVPRADYNSPLHF | TGTGCCAGCAGCTTAGTCCCCAGGGCCGACTATAATTCACCCCTCCACTTT
. | TRBJ2-3 | 16 | TRBV9 | . | CASSVVVGSGTDTQYF | TGTGCCAGCAGCGTAGTTGTGGGGTCAGGCACAGATACGCAGTATTTT
. | TRBJ2-2 | 13 | TRBV18 | once | CASSLQSLGELFF | TGTGCCAGCTCACTCCAGTCCTTAGGGGAGCTGTTTTTT
. | TRBJ2-1 | 12 | TRBV9 | once | CASGLAGREQFF | TGTGCCAGTGGGCTAGCCGGTCGTGAGCAGTTCTTC
TRBD1 | TRBJ1-4 | 16 | TRBV7-9 | . | CASDRPMTGGREKLFF | TGTGCCAGCGACCGACCGATGACAGGGGGCCGAGAAAAACTGTTTTTT
. | TRBJ1-1 | 15 | TRBV7-3 | . | CASSLNGAAPTEAFF | TGTGCCAGCAGCTTAAATGGGGCAGCCCCCACTGAAGCTTTCTTT
. | TRBJ1-4 | 13 | TRBV9 | once | CASNRGAGEKLFF | TGTGCCAGCAACCGTGGGGCTGGGGAAAAACTGTTTTTT
. | TRBJ2-3 | 15 | TRBV2 | . | CASSLLFGRGDTQYF | TGTGCCAGCAGCCTTCTTTTTGGGAGAGGAGATACGCAGTATTTT
. | TRBJ2-7 | 14 | TRBV4-2 | . | CASSPDLLPYEQYF | TGTGCCAGCAGCCCTGACCTTCTCCCCTACGAGCAGTACTTC
TRBD2 | TRBJ2-1 | 17 | TRBV2 | once | CASSDILAGGVYNEQFF | TGTGCCAGCAGTGACATATTAGCGGGGGGCGTGTACAATGAGCAGTTCTTC
TRBD2 | TRBJ2-3 | 16 | TRBV6-4 | . | CASSDSLAGGWDTQYF | TGTGCCAGCAGTGACTCCCTAGCGGGAGGGTGGGATACGCAGTATTTT
. | TRBJ1-2 | 14 | TRBV27 | . | CASSFRAGNYGYTF | TGTGCCAGCAGTTTTCGGGCAGGGAACTATGGCTACACCTTC
. | TRBJ1-5 | 14 | TRBV2 | . | CASSVPVTGQPQHF | TGTGCCAGCAGTGTACCCGTAACGGGGCAGCCCCAGCATTTT
. | TRBJ1-4 | 15 | TRBV5-5 | . | CAGAFAPGTNEKLFF | TGTGCCGGGGCTTTTGCCCCCGGGACTAATGAAAAACTGTTTTTT
TRBD2 | TRBJ2-7 | 14 | TRBV7-2 | . | CASRGTSDSYEQYF | TGTGCCAGCAGGGGGACTAGCGACTCCTACGAGCAGTACTTC
. | TRBJ1-2 | 14 | TRBV27 | . | CASSLSGGTRRYTF | TGTGCCAGCAGTTTATCGGGGGGGACCCGCCGGTACACCTTC
TRBD2 | TRBJ2-3 | 18 | TRBV29-1 | few | CSAQIAGGLVKGTDTQYF | TGCAGCGCCCAAATAGCGGGGGGCCTAGTAAAGGGCACAGATACGCAGTATTTT
TRBD1 | TRBJ1-6 | 13 | TRBV9 | . | CASSGQGNSPLHF | TGTGCCAGCAGCGGACAGGGAAACTCACCCCTCCACTTT
. | TRBJ2-1 | 15 | TRBV5-1 | . | CASSPGVSSYNEQFF | TGCGCCAGCAGCCCGGGGGTGAGCTCCTACAATGAGCAGTTCTTC
. | TRBJ1-4 | 14 | TRBV11-2 | . | CASSLSRTNEKLFF | TGTGCCAGCAGCTTATCTAGGACTAATGAAAAACTGTTTTTT
TRBD1 | TRBJ1-2 | 14 | TRBV2 | . | CASGGQGEYYGYTF | TGTGCCAGCGGTGGACAGGGGGAATACTATGGCTACACCTTC
. | TRBJ2-5 | 13 | TRBV18 | . | CASSLRGGETQYF | TGTGCCAGCTCACTAAGAGGTGGAGAGACCCAGTACTTC
. | TRBJ1-3 | 14 | TRBV19 | . | CASDSVFSGNTIYF | TGTGCCAGCGACAGTGTCTTCTCTGGAAACACCATATATTTT
. | TRBJ2-1 | 15 | TRBV2 | . | CASSEANRGADEQFF | TGTGCCAGCAGTGAAGCGAATAGGGGGGCCGATGAGCAGTTCTTC
. | TRBJ1-2 | 15 | TRBV5-4 | . | CASSLVQTHNYGYTF | TGTGCCAGCAGCTTGGTTCAGACGCATAACTATGGCTACACCTTC
TRBD2 | TRBJ2-7 | 18 | TRBV7-9 | . | CASSRSLAGGPLRGEQYF | TGTGCCAGCAGCCGATCACTAGCGGGAGGACCTCTTCGTGGCGAGCAGTACTTC
TRBD1 | TRBJ1-3 | 14 | TRBV6-4 | . | CASSGRWDRGTIYF | TGTGCCAGCAGTGGGAGATGGGACAGGGGCACCATATATTTT
. | TRBJ2-7 | 15 | TRBV2 | few | CASSETLTGRDEQYF | TGTGCCAGCAGTGAAACCCTGACGGGGCGGGACGAGCAGTACTTC
TRBD1 | TRBJ1-6 | 14 | TRBV27 | . | CASSPTGAGSPLHF | TGTGCCAGCAGTCCCACAGGGGCAGGGTCACCCCTCCACTTT
. | TRBJ2-3 | 15 | TRBV11-1 | . | CASSLGRYSTDTQYF | TGTGCCAGCAGCTTAGGTCGGTACAGCACAGATACGCAGTATTTT
. | TRBJ2-5 | 15 | TRBV4-2 | . | CASSQEGGGQETQYF | TGTGCCAGCAGCCAAGAGGGGGGGGGCCAGGAGACCCAGTACTTC
TRBD1 | TRBJ1-1 | 14 | TRBV19 | . | CASSMQGVNTEAFF | TGTGCCAGTAGTATGCAGGGGGTGAACACTGAAGCTTTCTTT
. | TRBJ2-3 | 14 | TRBV28 | once | CASSVSGITDTQYF | TGTGCCAGCAGCGTTAGCGGAATAACAGATACGCAGTATTTT
. | TRBJ1-2 | 14 | TRBV5-1 | once | CASSSRDHNYGYTF | TGCGCCAGCAGCTCCCGGGACCATAACTATGGCTACACCTTC
TRBD1 | TRBJ2-1 | 17 | TRBV24-1 | . | CATSDFRDRGSYNEQFF | TGTGCCACCAGTGATTTTCGGGACAGGGGAAGCTACAATGAGCAGTTCTTC
TRBD2 | TRBJ2-1 | 18 | TRBV30 | . | CAWSVFPLAGGPYNEQFF | TGTGCCTGGAGTGTCTTTCCCCTAGCGGGAGGCCCCTACAATGAGCAGTTCTTC
. | TRBJ2-3 | 14 | TRBV11-3 | few | CASSLAGGGDTQYF | TGTGCCAGCAGCTTAGCGGGGGGCGGAGATACGCAGTATTTT
. | TRBJ1-2 | 14 | TRBV5-4 | . | CASSLDNTYYGYTF | TGTGCCAGCAGCTTGGATAACACCTACTATGGCTACACCTTC
TRBD1 | TRBJ1-1 | 15 | TRBV2 | . | CASSQGQGDNTEAFF | TGTGCCAGCAGCCAGGGACAGGGGGATAACACTGAAGCTTTCTTT
. | TRBJ1-5 | 13 | TRBV7-9 | . | CASSLADPGSQHF | TGTGCCAGCAGCTTAGCGGATCCGGGATCCCAGCATTTT
TRBD1 | TRBJ1-1 | 16 | TRBV19 | once | CASSLGTGGVNTEAFF | TGTGCCAGTAGTCTCGGGACAGGGGGCGTGAACACTGAAGCTTTCTTT
TRBD1 | TRBJ1-5 | 16 | TRBV15 | . | CATSSTGDGSNQPQHF | TGTGCCACCAGCAGTACAGGGGACGGGAGCAATCAGCCCCAGCATTTT
. | TRBJ2-4 | 15 | TRBV28 | . | CASTLRAETKNIQYF | TGTGCCAGCACCCTGCGGGCGGAAACCAAAAACATTCAGTACTTC
TRBD1 | TRBJ1-2 | 17 | TRBV30 | . | CAWSFDVLAGGFYGYTF | TGTGCCTGGAGTTTCGATGTGCTGGCAGGGGGTTTCTATGGCTACACCTTC
. | TRBJ2-5 | 19 | TRBV14 | . | CASSQEVSASERGGETQYF | TGTGCCAGCAGCCAAGAAGTTTCGGCTAGCGAGAGAGGGGGAGAGACCCAGTACTTC
. | TRBJ2-6 | 14 | TRBV18 | . | CASSELVGANVLTF | TGTGCCAGCTCAGAGTTAGTGGGGGCCAACGTCCTGACTTTC
. | TRBJ2-6 | 16 | TRBV2 | . | CASSVSRASGANVLTF | TGTGCCAGCAGTGTTAGCAGGGCGTCTGGGGCCAACGTCCTGACTTTC